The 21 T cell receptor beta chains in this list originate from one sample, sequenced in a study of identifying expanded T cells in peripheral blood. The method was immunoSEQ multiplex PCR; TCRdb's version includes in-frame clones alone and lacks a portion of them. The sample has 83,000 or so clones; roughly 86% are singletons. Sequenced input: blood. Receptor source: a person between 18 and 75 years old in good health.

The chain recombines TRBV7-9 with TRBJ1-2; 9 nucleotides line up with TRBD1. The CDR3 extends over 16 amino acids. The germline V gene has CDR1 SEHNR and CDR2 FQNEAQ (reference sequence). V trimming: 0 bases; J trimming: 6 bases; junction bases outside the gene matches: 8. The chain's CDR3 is CASSLAPRQGEDGYTF. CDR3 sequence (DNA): TGTGCCAGCAGCTTAGCGCCGCGACAGGGGGAAGATGGCTACACCTTC.

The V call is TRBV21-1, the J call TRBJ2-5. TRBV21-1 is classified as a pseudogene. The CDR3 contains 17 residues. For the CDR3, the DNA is TGTGCCAGCAGCAAATTGATATCCGGGACGGAACAAGAGACCCAGTACTTC. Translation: CASSKLISGTEQETQYF.

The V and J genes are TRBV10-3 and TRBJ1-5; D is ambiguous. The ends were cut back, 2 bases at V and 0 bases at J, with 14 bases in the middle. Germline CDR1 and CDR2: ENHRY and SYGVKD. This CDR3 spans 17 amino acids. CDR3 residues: CAISETWKGYSNQPQHF. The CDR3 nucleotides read TGTGCCATCAGTGAGACTTGGAAGGGTTATAGCAATCAGCCCCAGCATTTT.

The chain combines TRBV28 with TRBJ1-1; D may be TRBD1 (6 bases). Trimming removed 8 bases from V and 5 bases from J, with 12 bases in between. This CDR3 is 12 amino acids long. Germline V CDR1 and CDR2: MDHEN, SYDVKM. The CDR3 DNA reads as TGTGCCAGCTTCCTCCAGGGGACTGAAGCTTTCTTT. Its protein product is CASFLQGTEAFF.

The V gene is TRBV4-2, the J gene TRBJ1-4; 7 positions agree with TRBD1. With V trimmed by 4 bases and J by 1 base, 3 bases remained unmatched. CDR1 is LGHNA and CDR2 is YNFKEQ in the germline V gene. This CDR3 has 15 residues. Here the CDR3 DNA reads TGTGCCAGCAGCCGGAGACAGGGAACTAATGAAAAACTGTTTTTT. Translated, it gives CASSRRQGTNEKLFF.

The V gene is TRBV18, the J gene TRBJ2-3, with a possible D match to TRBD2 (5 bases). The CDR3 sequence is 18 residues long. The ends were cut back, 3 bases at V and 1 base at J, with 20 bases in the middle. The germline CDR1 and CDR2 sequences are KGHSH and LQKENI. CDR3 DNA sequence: TGTGCCAGCTCACCGGGAATGGGGAGACAATACGGCACAGATACGCAGTATTTT. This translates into CASSPGMGRQYGTDTQYF.

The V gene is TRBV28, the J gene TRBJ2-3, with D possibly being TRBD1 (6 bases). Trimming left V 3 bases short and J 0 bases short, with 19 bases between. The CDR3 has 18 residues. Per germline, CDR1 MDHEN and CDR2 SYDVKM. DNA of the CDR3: TGTGCCAGCAGTTTCGGACAGTTATCTTTCTCTAGCACAGATACGCAGTATTTT. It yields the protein CASSFGQLSFSSTDTQYF. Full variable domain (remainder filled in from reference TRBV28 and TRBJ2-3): DVKVTQSSRYLVKRTGEKVFLECVQDMDHENMFWYRQDPGLGLRLIYFSYDVKMKEKGDIPEGYSVSREKKERFSLILESASTNQTSMYLCASSFGQLSFSSTDTQYFGPGTRLTVL.

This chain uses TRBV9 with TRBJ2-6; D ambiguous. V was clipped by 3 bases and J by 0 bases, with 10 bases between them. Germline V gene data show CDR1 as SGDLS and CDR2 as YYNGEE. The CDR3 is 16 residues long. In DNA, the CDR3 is TGTGCCAGCAGCGCAACACCGATCTCTGGGGCCAACGTCCTGACTTTC. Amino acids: CASSATPISGANVLTF. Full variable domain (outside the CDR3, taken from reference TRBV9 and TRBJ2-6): DSGVTQTPKHLITATGQRVTLRCSPRSGDLSVYWYQQSLDQGLQFLIQYYNGEERAKGNILERFSAQQFPDLHSELNLSSLELGDSALYFCASSATPISGANVLTFGAGSRLTVL.

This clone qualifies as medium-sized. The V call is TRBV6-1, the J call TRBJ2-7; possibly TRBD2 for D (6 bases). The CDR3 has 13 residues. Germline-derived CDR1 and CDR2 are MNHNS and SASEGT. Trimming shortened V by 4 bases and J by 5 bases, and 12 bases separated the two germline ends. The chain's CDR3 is CASSVREPNEQYF. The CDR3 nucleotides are TGTGCCAGCAGTGTTCGGGAGCCCAACGAGCAGTACTTC.

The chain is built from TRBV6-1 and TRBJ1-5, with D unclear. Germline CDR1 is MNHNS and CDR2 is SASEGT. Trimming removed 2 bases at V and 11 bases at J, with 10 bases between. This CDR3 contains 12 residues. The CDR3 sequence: CASSEPQLAQHF. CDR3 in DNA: TGTGCCAGCAGTGAACCCCAACTAGCCCAGCATTTT.

CDR3 loop: CASSLSRAQTYEQYF. The CDR3 nucleotides are TGTGCCAGCAGCTTGTCCAGGGCACAGACCTACGAGCAGTACTTC. The V and J genes are TRBV7-9 and TRBJ2-7, with D maybe TRBD1 (5 bases). The length of the CDR3 is 15 residues. The germline V and J ends were trimmed by 3 bases and 2 bases, with 14 bases remaining between them. Germline V gene lookup returns CDR1 SEHNR and CDR2 FQNEAQ (reference sequence).

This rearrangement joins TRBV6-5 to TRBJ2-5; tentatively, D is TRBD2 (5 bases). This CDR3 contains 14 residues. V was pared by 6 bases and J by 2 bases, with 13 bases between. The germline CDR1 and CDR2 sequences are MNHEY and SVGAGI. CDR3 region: CASSSPTGQETQYF. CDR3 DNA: TGTGCCAGCAGCTCCCCCACGGGGCAAGAGACCCAGTACTTC.

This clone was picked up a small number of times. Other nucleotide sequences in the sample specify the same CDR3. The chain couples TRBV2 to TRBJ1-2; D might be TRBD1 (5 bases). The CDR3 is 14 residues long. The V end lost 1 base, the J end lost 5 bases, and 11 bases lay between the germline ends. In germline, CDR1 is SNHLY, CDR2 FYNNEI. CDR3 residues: CASSEGQGRYGYTF. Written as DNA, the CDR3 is TGTGCCAGCAGTGAAGGGCAGGGACGATATGGCTACACCTTC.

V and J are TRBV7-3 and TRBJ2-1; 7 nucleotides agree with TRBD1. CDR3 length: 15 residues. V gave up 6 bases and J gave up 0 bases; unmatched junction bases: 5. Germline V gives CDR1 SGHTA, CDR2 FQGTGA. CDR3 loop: CASSFRDSSYNEQFF. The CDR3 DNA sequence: TGTGCCAGCAGTTTCCGGGACAGCTCCTACAATGAGCAGTTCTTC.

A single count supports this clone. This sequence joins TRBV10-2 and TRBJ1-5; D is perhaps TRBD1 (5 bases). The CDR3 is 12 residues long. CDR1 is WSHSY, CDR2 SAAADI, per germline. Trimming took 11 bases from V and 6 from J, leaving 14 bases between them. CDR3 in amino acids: CAAAGLPQPQHF. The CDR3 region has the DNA TGCGCCGCAGCAGGGCTTCCTCAGCCCCAGCATTTT.

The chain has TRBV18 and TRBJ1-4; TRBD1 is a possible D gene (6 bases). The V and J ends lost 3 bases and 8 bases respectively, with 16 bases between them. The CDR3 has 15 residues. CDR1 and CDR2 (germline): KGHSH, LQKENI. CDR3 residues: CASSPSVRTEEKLFF. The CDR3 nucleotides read TGTGCCAGCTCACCTTCAGTGAGGACAGAAGAAAAACTGTTTTTT.

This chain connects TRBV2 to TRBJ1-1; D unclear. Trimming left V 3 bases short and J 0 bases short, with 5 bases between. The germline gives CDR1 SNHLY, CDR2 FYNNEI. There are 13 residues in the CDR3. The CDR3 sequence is CASSEGMNTEAFF. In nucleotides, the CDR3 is TGTGCCAGCAGTGAGGGGATGAACACTGAAGCTTTCTTT.

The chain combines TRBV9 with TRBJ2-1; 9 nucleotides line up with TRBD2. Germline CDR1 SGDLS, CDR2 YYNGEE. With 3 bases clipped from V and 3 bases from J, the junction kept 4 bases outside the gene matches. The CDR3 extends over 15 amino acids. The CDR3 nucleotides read TGTGCCAGCAGCGCCGGACTAGCGCTCTACAATGAGCAGTTCTTC. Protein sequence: CASSAGLALYNEQFF.

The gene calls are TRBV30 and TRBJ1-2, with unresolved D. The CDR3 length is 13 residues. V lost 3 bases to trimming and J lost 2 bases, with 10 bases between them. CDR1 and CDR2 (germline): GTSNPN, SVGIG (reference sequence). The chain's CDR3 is CAWRGGLNYGYTF. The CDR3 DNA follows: TGTGCCTGGAGGGGAGGGCTAAACTATGGCTACACCTTC.

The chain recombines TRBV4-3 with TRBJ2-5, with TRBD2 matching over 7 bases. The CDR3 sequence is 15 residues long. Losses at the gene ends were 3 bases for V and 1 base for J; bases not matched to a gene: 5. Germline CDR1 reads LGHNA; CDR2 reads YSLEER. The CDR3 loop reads CASSQSGTAQETQYF. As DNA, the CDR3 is TGCGCCAGCAGCCAGAGCGGGACCGCCCAAGAGACCCAGTACTTC.

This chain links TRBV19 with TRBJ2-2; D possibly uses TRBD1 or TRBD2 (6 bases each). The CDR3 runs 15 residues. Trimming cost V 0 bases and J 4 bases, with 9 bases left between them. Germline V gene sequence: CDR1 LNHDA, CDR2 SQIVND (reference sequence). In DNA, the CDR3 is TGTGCCAGTAGTATAGAGAGGGGGGTCACCGGGGAGCTGTTTTTT. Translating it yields CASSIERGVTGELFF.